The source of this T cell receptor beta chain is a study of control samples from healthy donors and cancer patients (dated by TCRdb to 2018 to 2021). Notes on this clone: There is no known antigen for this receptor. The sample holds no much larger clone one base away, and base qualities are not on file.

Receptor amplification or capture employed the immunoSEQ multiplex PCR assay. Sourced from immuneACCESS, this table was stored by TCRdb with only in-frame sequences that have V and J called. A share of the clones is absent; for the studies checked, an unresolved V gene accounts for under half, and the remainder has no known explanation. The sample table lists just under 150,000 clones, about nine tenths of them with a count of one. The ten largest account for under 4% of the sample. The CDR3 runs 14 amino acids, cysteine and phenylalanine included. The kept DNA is CDR3 alone, 42 bases in frame from the first base. From V the trimming removes 8 bases and from J it removes 5 bases, while the gene matches leave 6 bases of the junction unaccounted for. CDR1 and CDR2 (WNHNN, SYGVQD) derive from the germline V gene (reference sequence).

What was sequenced was blood. The TCR was taken from a young man in good health. Recombination linked TRBV10-1 to TRBJ1-6; a stretch of 7 junction bases matches TRBD1. The sequence in DNA is TGCGCCAGCTCGATGACAGGGAATAATTCACCCCTCCACTTT. The resulting protein is CASSMTGNNSPLHF.